This T cell receptor (beta chain) was observed in a study of T cells in Graves' hyperthyroidism and ophthalmopathy. Study summary: Peripheral blood was taken when the disease was first diagnosed, before any treatment began.

RNA transcripts served as the template for amplifying TCR beta CDR3 regions. Primed by the HTBI set, a first-round RT-PCR was run on the TCR CDR3. TCRdb independently ran MiXCR on the multiplex PCR reads; one entry per CDR3 protein. The data hold over 400,000 distinct CDR3 sequences, with about 20% observed a single time. Findings of the study overall: The model's output predicted ophthalmopathy at a median of around 6.9 months prior to onset. Most clonotypes expanded in thyroid above 0.001 were likewise present in blood.

Note on this clonotype: No antigen is known for it.

The ends were cut back, 3 bases at V and 4 bases at J, with 15 bases in the middle. The CDR3 is 15 residues long. Per the germline V gene, CDR1 is MNHGY and CDR2 is SVAAGI. The sequence was collected from a woman between 65 and 79 years old with Graves' ophthalmopathy. The sample consisted of blood. This chain connects TRBV6-9 to TRBJ1-1, with D hard to call. The CDR3, as DNA: TGTGCCAGCAGTTACGGTCATCGTGTCGGCACTGAAGCTTTCTTT. It translates to CASSYGHRVGTEAFF.